This T cell receptor beta chain was sequenced for a study of blood T cells in healthy people across ages. Sample-barcoded 5' priming and a J-beta primer mix drove a second PCR of roughly 6 to 12 cycles. TCRdb reprocessed the 5' RACE reads via MiXCR and lists one record per CDR3 protein. The sample lists hundreds of thousands of distinct CDR3 sequences, roughly 52% occurring once. Germline V gene lookup returns CDR1 SNHLY and CDR2 FYNNEI. The CDR3 is 14 amino acids. Trimming took 6 bases from V and 3 from J, leaving 12 bases between them. This clonotype was observed a single time. The sequenced sample consisted of blood. V gene TRBV2 combines with J gene TRBJ2-4; D is undetermined. The TCR was taken from a young man in good health. The chain's CDR3 is CASRAARNKNIQYF. CDR3 coding DNA: TGTGCCAGCAGGGCGGCCCGGAACAAAAACATTCAGTACTTC.